One and the same sample provided the 29 T cell receptor beta chains below, sequenced in a study of PD-1 blockade in classical Hodgkin lymphoma. Relapse after autologous stem cell transplantation occurred in every patient, and brentuximab vedotin exposure varied. TCRdb keeps only in-frame clones here, not all; method: immunoSEQ multiplex PCR. The repertoire holds 35,000 to 45,000 clones, with approximately 70% as singletons. Sequenced here: peripheral blood mononuclear cells (PBMCs), sampled before the second cycle of nivolumab. The receptors derive from a human donor with classical Hodgkin lymphoma.

J is TRBJ2-1 and V is TRBV7-8; D gene unclear. This CDR3 contains 16 residues. Trimming pared 1 base from V and 0 bases from J, leaving 10 bases between. The V gene's germline CDR1 is SGHVS and CDR2 FQNEAQ. The CDR3 reads CASSLVGLSSYNEQFF. The CDR3 bases are TGTGCCAGCAGCTTAGTAGGGCTAAGCTCCTACAATGAGCAGTTCTTC. Complete variable domain (other parts from reference TRBV7-8 and TRBJ2-1): GAGVSQSPRYKVAKRGQDVALRCDPISGHVSLFWYQQALGQGPEFLTYFQNEAQLDKSGLPSDRFFAERPEGSVSTLKIQRTQQEDSAVYLCASSLVGLSSYNEQFFGPGTRLTVL.

This clone was observed once. The chain carries TRBV10-3 and TRBJ2-7; tentative D call: TRBD1 (7 bases). The length of the CDR3 is 15 residues. Germline V gene sequence: CDR1 ENHRY, CDR2 SYGVKD. V was trimmed by 6 bases and J by 3 bases, leaving 18 bases between them. The CDR3 region is CAIRYGGTVSYEQYF. The CDR3, as DNA: TGTGCCATCAGGTACGGCGGGACAGTTAGCTACGAGCAGTACTTC.

The gene calls are TRBV18 and TRBJ2-5, with a weak D call TRBD1 (5 bases). The CDR3 sequence is 16 residues long. Germline values: CDR1 KGHSH, CDR2 LQKENI. V was clipped by 8 bases and J by 1 base, with 20 bases between them. CDR3 region: CASKDLRNRRQETQYF. CDR3 in DNA: TGTGCCAGCAAAGACCTCAGAAACAGGCGCCAAGAGACCCAGTACTTC.

This chain joins TRBV11-3 and TRBJ1-1; 9 bases are a match to TRBD1. Trimming at V came to 7 bases and at J to 0 bases, leaving 12 bases not matched to a gene. The CDR3 totals 17 residues. Per the germline V gene, CDR1 is SGHNT and CDR2 is YENEEA. CDR3: CASTPKRTGAMNTEAFF. CDR3 nucleotide sequence: TGTGCCAGCACCCCAAAACGGACAGGGGCTATGAACACTGAAGCTTTCTTT.

The chain uses TRBV9 and TRBJ1-1, with D unresolved. This CDR3 region has 13 residues. V was trimmed by 0 bases and J by 1 base, leaving 4 bases between them. CDR1 and CDR2 (germline): SGDLS, YYNGEE. The chain's CDR3 is CASSVEPNTEAFF. CDR3 nucleotide sequence: TGTGCCAGCAGCGTAGAACCGAACACTGAAGCTTTCTTT.

The chain recombines TRBV4-2 with TRBJ1-3; D remains ambiguous. Germline V gene sequence: CDR1 LGHNA, CDR2 YNFKEQ. There are 12 residues in the CDR3. The V end was cut by 4 bases, the J end by 4 bases, with 5 bases between. The CDR3 DNA sequence: TGTGCCAGCAGCCCCCAGGGAAACACCATATATTTT. As protein: CASSPQGNTIYF.

The chain links TRBV19 to TRBJ2-3, with a tentative D call TRBD2 (6 bases). The CDR3 loop spans 15 amino acids. Germline V gene lookup returns CDR1 LNHDA and CDR2 SQIVND (reference sequence). The germline V and J ends were trimmed by 6 bases and 2 bases, with 15 bases remaining between them. Here the CDR3 reads CASSNLGRITDTQYF. For the CDR3, the DNA is TGTGCCAGTAGCAACCTTGGGAGGATCACAGATACGCAGTATTTT.

The chain is built from TRBV29-1 and TRBJ1-4; 9 bases match TRBD1. V trimming: 7 bases; J trimming: 8 bases; junction bases outside the gene matches: 11. This CDR3 region has 14 residues. The germline V gene has CDR1 SQVTM and CDR2 ANQGSEA. The CDR3 loop is CSATLGTGIEKLFF. In DNA, the CDR3 is TGCAGCGCAACACTCGGGACAGGGATAGAAAAACTGTTTTTT.

This clone was recorded a few times. This rearrangement joins TRBV27 to TRBJ1-2; 9 positions match TRBD1. Germline CDR1 and CDR2: MNHEY and SMNVEV (reference sequence). The CDR3 totals 15 residues. Trimming removed 5 bases from V and 7 bases from J; junction bases left unmatched: 11. The CDR3 sequence: CASSRGLQGAGGYTF. CDR3 nucleotides: TGTGCCAGCAGTCGAGGCTTACAGGGGGCTGGTGGCTACACCTTC.

Only one count was recorded for this clone. The gene calls are TRBV23-1 and TRBJ2-7; the D gene is possibly TRBD2 (6 bases). TRBV23-1 is treated as an ORF (open reading frame) with a function not yet certain. V dropped 6 bases and J dropped 0 bases, with 12 bases sitting between them. The CDR3 has 14 residues. CDR3 region: CASRRDFPSYEQYF. The DNA for the CDR3 is TGCGCCAGCAGAAGGGACTTCCCCTCCTACGAGCAGTACTTC.

The chain joins TRBV7-7 to TRBJ2-7; 8 bases are a match to TRBD2. Per germline, CDR1 SSHAT and CDR2 FNYEAQ (reference sequence). This CDR3 is built from 15 residues. The CDR3 sequence is CASGASGSGVHEQYF. CDR3 DNA: TGTGCTAGCGGAGCAAGCGGGAGTGGGGTCCACGAGCAGTACTTC.

The V and J genes are TRBV9 and TRBJ2-7; D might be TRBD2 (5 bases). The CDR3 consists of 15 residues. V was cut by 3 bases and J by 3 bases, with 16 bases left in between. Germline loops: CDR1 SGDLS, CDR2 YYNGEE. CDR3 in DNA: TGTGCCAGCAGCGCAACGGAGGTAACCCGCTACGAGCAGTACTTC. This gives the protein CASSATEVTRYEQYF.

The rearrangement joins TRBV30 to TRBJ2-3; D may be TRBD2 (6 bases). With 2 bases removed from V and 5 bases from J, the gap between germline ends came to 20 bases. This CDR3 comprises 16 residues. The germline V gene has CDR1 GTSNPN and CDR2 SVGIG (reference sequence). The CDR3 DNA follows: TGTGCCTGGAGTACTACGGTTAGTAGCGGTATAGATACGCAGTATTTT. It translates to CAWSTTVSSGIDTQYF.

The chain is built from TRBV30 and TRBJ2-7, with TRBD1 as a possible D gene (6 bases). CDR3 length: 13 residues. V lost 1 base to trimming and J lost 5 bases, with 12 bases between them. The germline CDR1 and CDR2 sequences are GTSNPN and SVGIG (reference sequence). The CDR3 DNA reads TGTGCCTGGAGTGACCAGGGGATGCACGAGCAGTACTTC. It encodes CAWSDQGMHEQYF.

The genes are TRBV4-2 and TRBJ2-7; TRBD1 aligns across 8 bases. CDR1 and CDR2 from the germline V gene are LGHNA and YNFKEQ. There are 23 residues in the CDR3. Unmatched junction bases numbered 25, after V lost 0 bases and J lost 0 bases. CDR3 loop: CASSQEQQGVDRLLPPRSYEQYF. CDR3 in DNA: TGTGCCAGCAGCCAAGAGCAACAGGGGGTGGATCGACTGCTACCTCCCCGCTCCTACGAGCAGTACTTC.

Within the sample, this clone is medium-sized. The V and J genes are TRBV5-5 and TRBJ1-5; 9 positions match TRBD1. The CDR3 covers 15 residues. Germline V gene data show CDR1 as SGHKS and CDR2 as YYEKEE (reference sequence). Trimming took 3 bases from V and 4 from J; bases not matched to a gene: 5. CDR3 residues: CASSWGQGVNQPQHF. CDR3 nucleotides: TGTGCCAGCAGCTGGGGACAGGGCGTTAATCAGCCCCAGCATTTT.

The V and J genes are TRBV7-2 and TRBJ2-7; TRBD1 matches at 8 bases. The germline gives CDR1 SGHTA, CDR2 FQGNSA. Trimming cost V 3 bases and J 5 bases; bases outside gene matches: 9. There are 15 residues in the CDR3. This chain's CDR3 is CASSFSLDRGHEQYF. The DNA of the CDR3 is TGTGCCAGCAGCTTCTCCCTAGACAGGGGCCACGAGCAGTACTTC.

The table lists this clone with many counts. This chain links TRBV5-1 with TRBJ1-2, with a tentative D call TRBD1 (5 bases). Trimming pared 0 bases from V and 3 bases from J, leaving 12 bases between. This CDR3 has 15 residues. Germline CDR1 SGHRS, CDR2 YFSETQ. CDR3: CASSLGLGEDYGYTF. CDR3 coding DNA: TGCGCCAGCAGCTTGGGCCTGGGGGAGGACTATGGCTACACCTTC.

This sequence joins TRBV19 and TRBJ1-5, with no clear D. The CDR3 consists of 17 residues. The V gene lost 6 bases and the J gene lost 6 bases, with 24 bases spanning the gap. The germline V gene encodes CDR1 LNHDA and CDR2 SQIVND (reference sequence). CDR3 sequence reads: CASSQGASGSTAQPQHF. CDR3 nucleotide sequence: TGTGCCAGTAGCCAAGGAGCCTCCGGGTCCACGGCTCAGCCCCAGCATTTT.

This clone showed up just a few times. This sequence joins TRBV29-1 and TRBJ2-7; unclear D gene. CDR3 size: 15 residues. The germline V gene has CDR1 SQVTM and CDR2 ANQGSEA. V lost 0 bases, J lost 5 bases, and 17 bases lay in between. Here the CDR3 reads CSVEDPKEPTNEQYF. CDR3 coding DNA: TGCAGCGTTGAAGATCCTAAAGAGCCCACTAACGAGCAGTACTTC.

The chain recombines TRBV6-1 with TRBJ1-5; 9 bases match TRBD1. This CDR3 comprises 14 residues. With V trimmed by 7 bases and J by 6 bases, 7 bases remained unmatched. CDR1 is MNHNS, CDR2 SASEGT, per germline. CDR3 loop: CASNQGQGSQPQHF. In DNA form, the CDR3 reads TGTGCCAGCAACCAGGGACAGGGAAGTCAGCCCCAGCATTTT.

The J gene is TRBJ2-7, the V gene TRBV11-2; 7 nucleotides agree with TRBD1. The CDR3 spans 16 residues. The V and J ends lost 4 bases and 2 bases, in that order; junction bases with no gene match: 11. Germline-derived CDR1 and CDR2 are SGHAT and FQNNGV. The CDR3 loop is CASSSINPQGAYEQYF. CDR3 nucleotide sequence: TGTGCCAGCAGCTCCATTAACCCGCAGGGGGCCTACGAGCAGTACTTC. Full variable domain (outside the CDR3, taken from reference TRBV11-2 and TRBJ2-7): EAGVAQSPRYKIIEKRQSVAFWCNPISGHATLYWYQQILGQGPKLLIQFQNNGVVDDSQLPKDRFSAERLKGVDSTLKIQPAKLEDSAVYLCASSSINPQGAYEQYFGPGTRLTVT.

Here the CDR3 DNA reads TGTGCCAGCACCGCGGGCGGCAGCCCGAGGACCGGGGAGCTGTTTTTT. As protein: CASTAGGSPRTGELFF. J is TRBJ2-2 and V is TRBV5-6, with TRBD2 as a possible D gene (5 bases). The germline CDR1 and CDR2 sequences are SGHDT and YYEEEE. This CDR3 is built from 16 residues. V shed 6 bases and J shed 5 bases, with 20 bases lying between them. The full variable domain, completed using reference TRBV5-6 and TRBJ2-2, is DAGVTQSPTHLIKTRGQQVTLRCSPKSGHDTVSWYQQALGQGPQFIFQYYEEEERQRGNFPDRFSGHQFPNYSSELNVNALLLGDSALYLCASTAGGSPRTGELFFGEGSRLTVL.

The gene calls are TRBV4-3 and TRBJ2-7, with D unclear. CDR1 is LGHNA and CDR2 is YSLEER in the germline V gene. Between the trimmed V and J ends, which lost 0 bases and 3 bases, there was a span of 9 bases. The CDR3 extends over 14 amino acids. The CDR3 DNA sequence: TGCGCCAGCAGCCAAGATGTGGAACACTACGAGCAGTACTTC. Amino acid sequence: CASSQDVEHYEQYF.

This clone was recorded a few times. The chain has TRBV10-3 and TRBJ2-7; unclear D gene. The CDR3 covers 11 residues. Germline V gene lookup returns CDR1 ENHRY and CDR2 SYGVKD. V was clipped by 3 bases and J by 6 bases, with 6 bases between them. The CDR3 bases are TGTGCCATCAGTGACGGGTCCGAGCAGTACTTC. Amino acids: CAISDGSEQYF.

V usage is TRBV7-8 and J usage is TRBJ2-3, with D unresolved. V was shortened by 3 bases and J by 0 bases, with 10 bases between the two germline ends. CDR3 size: 15 residues. CDR1 is SGHVS, CDR2 FQNEAQ, per germline. The CDR3 is CASSFLPGSTDTQYF. CDR3 bases: TGTGCCAGCAGCTTTCTTCCTGGCAGCACAGATACGCAGTATTTT.

The CDR3 here is CAWSVQGDTEAFF. CDR3 sequence (DNA): TGTGCCTGGAGTGTACAAGGGGACACTGAAGCTTTCTTT. The chain links TRBV30 to TRBJ1-1, with D possibly matching TRBD1 (5 bases). The germline V and J ends were trimmed by 0 bases and 3 bases, with 8 bases remaining between them. The germline V gene has CDR1 GTSNPN and CDR2 SVGIG (reference sequence). This CDR3 has 13 amino acids.

The rearrangement joins TRBV13 to TRBJ1-2; TRBD1 matches at 7 bases. The CDR3 spans 14 residues. V dropped 2 bases and J dropped 3; count of bases not matched to a gene: 3. CDR1 is PRHDT, CDR2 FYEKMQ, per germline (reference sequence). The CDR3 region has the DNA TGTGCCAGCAGCTTACAGGGGGGGTACTATGGCTACACCTTC. Amino acids: CASSLQGGYYGYTF.

The genes are TRBV10-3 and TRBJ2-7, with 11 bases lining up with TRBD2. Germline trimming cut 2 bases from V and 6 bases from J; bases unmatched to any gene: 3. The CDR3 has 14 residues. CDR1 ENHRY and CDR2 SYGVKD come from the germline V gene. CDR3 nucleotides: TGTGCCATCAGTGAGACTAGCGGGAGACCCGAGCAGTACTTC. This sequence encodes CAISETSGRPEQYF.